This TCR beta chain emerged from a study of blood T cell repertoires in COVID-19 (dated by TCRdb to 2019 to 2021). Background on the whole study: The collaborator samples originated in the United States, Italy and Spain and spanned the acute and convalescent phases of COVID-19. The prospective study material was composed of cDNA or gDNA derived from T cells, B-cell-depleted T cells, or PBMCs. Subjects who had been exposed to COVID-19, were actively infected with it, or had recovered from it provided the deeply sampled blood TCRbeta repertoires that made up the dataset. The repertoires were released in a freely available public database intended as a resource for research on the immune response to SARS-CoV-2. Samples were obtained from the ongoing ImmuneRACE study (first 160 participants) and from about 1,300 subjects provided by 6 global collaborators. The sample metadata nearly always contained a de-identified subject ID, COVID-19 status, age in years and sex. Where HLA class I and class II types were available, the types were taken from metadata supplied by the sample provider, not from assay-based typing.

The investigation overall reported the following: The quantity of clinical and demographic metadata differed by source and by participant and was supplied without curation.

The immunoSEQ Assay, a bias-controlled multiplex PCR, was used to amplify TCRbeta CDR3 regions from genomic DNA. The study's processing was this. Nucleated cell counts per sample were estimated from amplification of reference gene primers within the assay. To quantify the absolute abundance of each unique TCRbeta CDR3 rearrangement, sequence reads were collapsed and filtered. For each sample, productive Simpson clonality was calculated as the square root of Simpson's diversity index over productive rearrangements. As stored in TCRdb, this immuneACCESS dataset retains in-frame rearrangements with V and J assigned. A fraction of the clones does not appear; measured against another copy, unresolved V genes explain less than half of the discrepancy, and the remainder lacks a known reason. The D gene and trimming were derived from the DNA, and the V and J assignments and clone size from that table. A total of roughly 290,000 clones appear in this sample, around 85% of them only once. The ten largest make up 0.7% to 0.9% of the sample.

Points on this clone: Its binding antigen is unknown. No base qualities exist here, and no much larger clone lies one base off it.

Taken from the germline V gene, the CDR1 and CDR2 loops are SNHLY and FYNNEI. The CDR3 holds 14 amino acids from the cysteine to the phenylalanine. The entry retains the CDR3 DNA only, 42 bases that are in frame from base 1. V and J lose 10 bases and 1 base, and a span of 16 bases separates them. At one collaborating source in Seattle, patients were enrolled during active infection and were followed longitudinally through the course of disease. Each collaborating institution followed its own protocols to collect whole blood in K2EDTA tubes. For TCRbeta analysis, collaborator samples were shipped as frozen whole blood, as isolated PBMCs, or as DNA extracted from either sample type.

Recombination linked TRBV2 to TRBJ1-1; TRBD1 might be the D gene, on 5 matching bases. This sequence was found in a human donor with COVID-19, enrolled during active disease. The donor label of this sample is uncertain. The sample was peripheral blood. The CDR3 protein sequence reads: CATPRTGQNTEAFF. The DNA is as follows: TGTGCCACCCCCAGAACAGGACAGAACACTGAAGCTTTCTTT.